These 20 T cell receptor beta chains originate from one sample sequenced in a study of blood T cell repertoires in COVID-19. The table came from immunoSEQ multiplex PCR; TCRdb's copy has only in-frame clones and leaves some out. This sample has under 250,000 clones, with approximately 82% found just once. The sample comprised peripheral blood. These receptors all stem from a woman aged 45-65 years with acute or convalescent COVID-19.

The chain joins TRBV30 to TRBJ1-3; TRBD1 agrees at 7 bases. The junction had 9 bases not matched to a gene; V was cut back by 3 bases and J by 4 bases. The germline V gene encodes CDR1 GTSNPN and CDR2 SVGIG (reference sequence). The CDR3 runs 15 residues. CDR3 nucleotides: TGTGCCTGGAGACCGACAGGGTCGGGAGGAAACACCATATATTTT. It is translated as CAWRPTGSGGNTIYF.

The chain joins TRBV5-1 to TRBJ2-1; D call uncertain. Per germline, CDR1 SGHRS and CDR2 YFSETQ. The CDR3 totals 15 residues. V was shortened by 2 bases and J by 6 bases, with 15 bases between the two germline ends. CDR3 DNA: TGCGCCAGCAGCTTCATGGTTAGCAATCCCAATGAGCAGTTCTTC. Amino acids: CASSFMVSNPNEQFF.

Many counts were recorded for this clone. The CDR3 sequence: CASRSLAGSYNEQFF. For the CDR3, the DNA is TGTGCCAGCAGGTCCCTAGCGGGATCCTACAATGAGCAGTTCTTC. V gene TRBV6-4 combines with J gene TRBJ2-1, with 9 positions matching TRBD2. V was clipped by 6 bases and J by 1 base; unmatched bases: 4. The CDR3 sequence is 15 residues long. The germline V gene encodes CDR1 MRHNA and CDR2 SNTAGT.

This clone has only a few counts. The rearrangement joins TRBV27 to TRBJ1-5; unclear D gene. Germline values: CDR1 MNHEY, CDR2 SMNVEV (reference sequence). V lost 1 base and J 4 bases, leaving 5 bases between the germline ends. This CDR3 comprises 13 residues. The CDR3 spells CASSLYPNQPQHF. CDR3 nucleotides: TGTGCCAGCAGTTTATATCCTAATCAGCCCCAGCATTTT.

The J gene is TRBJ2-7, the V gene TRBV10-3; 8 positions match TRBD2. The CDR3 has 16 residues. CDR1 and CDR2 from the germline V gene are ENHRY and SYGVKD. V dropped 0 bases and J dropped 4; count of bases not matched to a gene: 8. CDR3 DNA sequence: TGTGCCATCAGTGAGTCGGAGGGCGGGAGGAGATACGAGCAGTACTTC. Protein: CAISESEGGRRYEQYF.

This chain connects TRBV20-1 to TRBJ2-3; D unclear. V shed 1 base and J shed 6 bases, with 5 bases lying between them. Germline V lookup: CDR1 DFQATT, CDR2 SNEGSKA (reference sequence). The CDR3 is 11 residues long. CDR3 nucleotides: TGCAGTGCTAGAGTGGGCGATACGCAGTATTTT. Translating it yields CSARVGDTQYF.

This clone was seen once. The chain recombines TRBV3-1 (or the pseudogene TRBV3-2) with TRBJ1-1; 12 bases are a match to TRBD1. V dropped 2 bases and J dropped 11; count of bases not matched to a gene: 9. The CDR3 extends over 15 amino acids. Germline V lookup: CDR1 LGHDT, CDR2 YNNKEL (reference sequence). The DNA of the CDR3 is TGTGCCAGCAGCCAATCTCCCGGGACAGGGGGCCATGCTTTCTTT. Amino acid sequence: CASSQSPGTGGHAFF.

The V call is TRBV6-1, the J call TRBJ2-1; 15 bases agree with TRBD2. Trimming cost V 0 bases and J 0 bases; bases outside gene matches: 9. The CDR3 is 21 residues long. CDR1 is MNHNS and CDR2 is SASEGT in the germline V gene. CDR3 bases: TGTGCCAGCAGTGAAGCGGTACCGGGACTAGCGGGAGGCCACTCCTACAATGAGCAGTTCTTC. Translated, it gives CASSEAVPGLAGGHSYNEQFF.

The chain recombines TRBV15 with TRBJ2-3; TRBD2 matches at 11 bases. Germline V gene data show CDR1 as LNHNV and CDR2 as YYDKDF (reference sequence). The CDR3 totals 14 residues. With V trimmed by 2 bases and J by 6 bases, 1 base remained unmatched. CDR3 in amino acids: CATSRTSGSDTQYF. The CDR3 coding sequence is TGTGCCACCAGCAGAACTAGCGGGAGCGATACGCAGTATTTT.

The genes are TRBV5-1 and TRBJ2-7, with D unclear. Trimming cost V 4 bases and J 0 bases, with 8 bases left between them. Germline-derived CDR1 and CDR2 are SGHRS and YFSETQ. The CDR3 runs to 13 residues. CDR3 sequence (DNA): TGCGCCAGCAGCAGAGGCCCCTCCTACGAGCAGTACTTC. This gives the protein CASSRGPSYEQYF.

The gene calls are TRBV2 and TRBJ1-1, with 8 bases matching TRBD1. CDR3 length: 12 residues. Germline lookup yields CDR1 SNHLY and CDR2 FYNNEI. V was pared by 1 base and J by 11 bases, with 3 bases of the junction left unmatched. CDR3 protein: CASSEDRGAAFF. The CDR3 coding sequence is TGTGCCAGCAGTGAAGACAGGGGGGCTGCTTTCTTT.

The chain joins TRBV2 to TRBJ2-3, with 7 bases fitting TRBD1. Germline-derived CDR1 and CDR2 are SNHLY and FYNNEI. CDR3 length: 15 amino acids. V lost 6 bases, J lost 0 bases, and 6 bases stayed unmatched. The CDR3 DNA reads TGTGCCAGCAGAAAGCAGGGGGTCAGCACAGATACGCAGTATTTT. It specifies CASRKQGVSTDTQYF. Filled out from reference TRBV2 and TRBJ2-3, the complete variable domain reads EPEVTQTPSHQVTQMGQEVILRCVPISNHLYFYWYRQILGQKVEFLVSFYNNEISEKSEIFDDQFSVERPDGSNFTLKIRSTKLEDSAMYFCASRKQGVSTDTQYFGPGTRLTVL.

This chain connects TRBV27 to TRBJ2-3; 8 bases are a match to TRBD2. V gave up 2 bases and J gave up 5 bases; unmatched junction bases: 15. The CDR3 totals 18 residues. CDR1 is MNHEY, CDR2 SMNVEV, per germline (reference sequence). The CDR3 sequence: CASSLIWVAGHPVDTQYF. The CDR3 DNA is TGTGCCAGCAGTTTAATTTGGGTAGCGGGACACCCCGTAGATACGCAGTATTTT.

The V gene is TRBV3-1 (or the pseudogene TRBV3-2), the J gene TRBJ1-2, with TRBD1 as a possible D gene (5 bases). This CDR3 spans 15 amino acids. Per the germline V gene, CDR1 is LGHDT and CDR2 is YNNKEL (reference sequence). The germline V and J ends were trimmed by 1 base and 1 base, with 10 bases remaining between them. The CDR3, as DNA: TGTGCCAGCAGCCAAGGGGGGGGGTTTAACTATGGCTACACCTTC. This translates into CASSQGGGFNYGYTF.

The chain combines TRBV12-3 or TRBV12-4 with TRBJ1-2; 7 bases align to TRBD1. V lost 3 bases to trimming and J lost 7 bases; unmatched junction nucleotides: 2. This CDR3 spans 12 amino acids. The CDR3 sequence is CASSLNRGGYTF. DNA of the CDR3: TGTGCCAGCAGTTTGAACAGGGGTGGCTACACCTTC.

This clone was observed a handful of times. The chain joins TRBV5-6 to TRBJ2-5; D unclear. The CDR3 covers 14 residues. The germline V and J ends were trimmed by 1 base and 7 bases, with 14 bases remaining between them. Germline-derived CDR1 and CDR2 are SGHDT and YYEEEE. CDR3 in amino acids: CASSLPYAAATQYF. In nucleotides, the CDR3 is TGTGCCAGCAGCTTGCCGTATGCGGCGGCGACCCAGTACTTC.

This chain uses TRBV5-1 with TRBJ2-7; maybe TRBD1 (7 bases). The germline gives CDR1 SGHRS, CDR2 YFSETQ. V was clipped by 3 bases and J by 4 bases, with 14 bases between them. CDR3 size: 14 residues. The CDR3 is CASSSEGAGYEQYF. The CDR3 DNA sequence: TGCGCCAGCAGCTCGGAGGGGGCAGGATACGAGCAGTACTTC.

This clone has a handful of counts. The genes are TRBV23-1 and TRBJ1-1; D uncertain. TRBV23-1 counts as an open reading frame of uncertain function. This CDR3 region has 15 residues. V was cut by 6 bases and J by 3 bases, with 17 bases left in between. For the CDR3, the DNA is TGCGCCAGCAGGCTATTTTGGTTTTTGGACACTGAAGCTTTCTTT. As protein: CASRLFWFLDTEAFF.

This clone was counted a single time. This chain joins TRBV5-4 and TRBJ2-2; the D is unclear. The CDR3 consists of 16 residues. Germline V gene lookup returns CDR1 SGHNT and CDR2 YYREEE (reference sequence). The ends were cut back, 3 bases at V and 0 bases at J, with 12 bases in the middle. In DNA form, the CDR3 reads TGTGCCAGCAGCTCCCGACGGAGAGCGAACACCGGGGAGCTGTTTTTT. It specifies CASSSRRRANTGELFF.

The chain recombines TRBV15 with TRBJ1-3; D unresolved. Germline-derived CDR1 and CDR2 are LNHNV and YYDKDF (reference sequence). V was pared by 0 bases and J by 2 bases, with 20 bases between. CDR3 length: 19 residues. The CDR3 DNA follows: TGTGCCACCAGCAGAGACTCTACGCCAGGCCGCCGGACTGGAAACACCATATATTTT. Protein product: CATSRDSTPGRRTGNTIYF.